The 7 T cell receptor beta chains below come from one sample, sequenced in a study of T-cell reconstitution after alpha-beta-depleted transplantation in children. Unique molecular identifiers were incorporated into the prepared TCRbeta library. TCRdb analysed the PCR reads with MiXCR anew, one entry per CDR3 protein. The sample gives about 580,000 distinct CDR3 sequences, 25% to 30% of which show up once; under 45% is in the top ten. The source material was PBMCs, sampled before TCRalphabeta/CD19-depleted stem cell transplant. The receptor source for this set is a boy under three years old with Wiskott-Aldrich syndrome, due to receive a stem cell transplant.

This clonotype was seen a handful of times. The V call is TRBV29-1, the J call TRBJ2-7, with 7 bases lining up with TRBD1. V dropped 1 base and J dropped 6; count of bases not matched to a gene: 6. Looked up from germline, CDR1 is SQVTM and CDR2 is ANQGSEA. The CDR3 is made up of 13 amino acids. The CDR3 DNA follows: TGCAGCGTTGAAGGACAGGGTTTGGGCGAGCAGTACTTC. As protein: CSVEGQGLGEQYF.

In this sample, this clonotype turned up once. The chain carries TRBV10-3 and TRBJ2-1; TRBD2 matches 7 bases. CDR1 ENHRY and CDR2 SYGVKD come from the germline V gene. The CDR3 has 13 amino acids. V gave up 4 bases and J gave up 5 bases; unmatched junction bases: 2. The CDR3 DNA reads TGTGCCATCAGTGGGGGACTAAACAATGAGCAGTTCTTC. Amino acids: CAISGGLNNEQFF.

CDR3 bases: TGCAGTGCCCCAAGTGGAATTGGCTACACCTTC. Translated, it gives CSAPSGIGYTF. This chain joins TRBV20-1 and TRBJ1-2; unclear D gene. The V end lost 6 bases, the J end lost 7 bases, and 12 bases lay between the germline ends. The CDR3 is 11 residues long. Per germline, CDR1 DFQATT and CDR2 SNEGSKA (reference sequence).

This chain connects TRBV10-3 to TRBJ2-3; no firm D call. Looked up from germline, CDR1 is ENHRY and CDR2 is SYGVKD. The V end was cut by 3 bases, the J end by 1 base, with 11 bases between. The CDR3 runs 15 residues. CDR3 nucleotides: TGTGCCATCAGTGACCGAATTAAGCGCACAGATACGCAGTATTTT. Translating it yields CAISDRIKRTDTQYF.

The J gene is TRBJ1-2, the V gene TRBV28; 8 bases line up with TRBD1. V lost 4 bases and J lost 4; bases outside the gene matches: 14. This CDR3 has 17 amino acids. Germline-derived CDR1 and CDR2 are MDHEN and SYDVKM. This chain's CDR3 is CASSWAGYRGRFYGYTF. CDR3 DNA: TGTGCCAGCAGTTGGGCTGGCTACAGGGGGAGGTTCTATGGCTACACCTTC.

This clonotype occurred once. The CDR3 protein is CASSLVGEGQPQHF. CDR3 sequence (DNA): TGTGCCAGCAGCTTAGTGGGGGAGGGTCAGCCCCAGCATTTT. The V call is TRBV7-9, the J call TRBJ1-5, with a weak D call TRBD1 (5 bases). This CDR3 has 14 amino acids. The germline V gene has CDR1 SEHNR and CDR2 FQNEAQ (reference sequence). V lost 1 base, J lost 6 bases, and 10 bases lay in between.

V gene TRBV4-2 combines with J gene TRBJ1-5, with TRBD1 as a possible D gene (5 bases). The germline V gene has CDR1 LGHNA and CDR2 YNFKEQ. Trimming shortened V by 2 bases and J by 6 bases, and 14 bases separated the two germline ends. The CDR3 sequence is 15 residues long. In DNA form, the CDR3 reads TGTGCCAGCAGCCAATCACCTCAGGGAAGTCAGCCCCAGCATTTT. Encoded protein: CASSQSPQGSQPQHF.